Listed here are 5 T cell receptor beta chains from one sample, sequenced in a study of chemoradiotherapy in HPV16-positive cancers (dated by TCRdb to 2021 to 2024). The library was built by means of the immunoSEQ multiplex PCR assay. Here the immuneACCESS table is served through TCRdb, limited to in-frame sequences with V and J called. Missing clones are a known gap in these copies; in checked studies unresolved V genes cover under half, and the rest lacks a known reason. The sample has roughly 9,300 clones on record, 86% of them singletons. Clones ranked in the top ten supply about 2.7% of the sample. The sample here was blood, taken from a patient who underwent chemoradiotherapy. These receptors came from a human donor with HPV-associated anogenital cancer.

The chain uses TRBV5-1 and TRBJ2-6; D possibly uses TRBD1 or TRBD2 (5 bases each). Germline CDR1 is SGHRS and CDR2 is YFSETQ. Trimming pared 0 bases from V and 4 bases from J, leaving 8 bases between. The CDR3 runs to 15 residues. This CDR3 is CASSLGGAGANVLTF. For the CDR3, the DNA is TGCGCCAGCAGCTTGGGAGGGGCCGGGGCCAACGTCCTGACTTTC.

This clone was seen just once. The J gene is TRBJ1-1, the V gene TRBV19; no reliable D call. The germline V gene encodes CDR1 LNHDA and CDR2 SQIVND (reference sequence). The CDR3 is made up of 13 amino acids. The V gene lost 7 bases and the J gene lost 0 bases, with 9 bases spanning the gap. CDR3 amino acids: CASTEVLNTEAFF. CDR3 DNA: TGTGCCAGTACGGAGGTACTGAACACTGAAGCTTTCTTT.

The chain carries TRBV5-6 and TRBJ1-6; tentative D call: TRBD1 (5 bases). Germline-derived CDR1 and CDR2 are SGHDT and YYEEEE. The CDR3 has 16 amino acids. V gave up 5 bases and J gave up 0 bases, with 12 bases separating them. CDR3 protein: CASSFGRVSYNSPLHF. The CDR3 DNA is TGTGCCAGCAGTTTCGGCAGGGTCTCCTATAATTCACCCCTCCACTTT.

V and J are TRBV9 and TRBJ2-3; TRBD1 matches at 9 bases. The CDR3 spans 14 residues. With V trimmed by 3 bases and J by 4 bases, 3 bases remained unmatched. The germline CDR1 and CDR2 sequences are SGDLS and YYNGEE. The CDR3 region is CASSGDRVADTQYF. The DNA of the CDR3 is TGTGCCAGCAGCGGGGACAGGGTCGCAGATACGCAGTATTTT.

The V call is TRBV7-6, the J call TRBJ2-3; 8 bases align to TRBD2. Germline V gene data show CDR1 as SGHVS and CDR2 as FNYEAQ. The CDR3 covers 16 residues. V lost 4 bases and J lost 8; bases outside the gene matches: 14. This CDR3 is CASSSFASSGDPTQYF. For the CDR3, the DNA is TGTGCCAGCAGCTCCTTCGCGAGTAGCGGGGACCCTACGCAGTATTTT.